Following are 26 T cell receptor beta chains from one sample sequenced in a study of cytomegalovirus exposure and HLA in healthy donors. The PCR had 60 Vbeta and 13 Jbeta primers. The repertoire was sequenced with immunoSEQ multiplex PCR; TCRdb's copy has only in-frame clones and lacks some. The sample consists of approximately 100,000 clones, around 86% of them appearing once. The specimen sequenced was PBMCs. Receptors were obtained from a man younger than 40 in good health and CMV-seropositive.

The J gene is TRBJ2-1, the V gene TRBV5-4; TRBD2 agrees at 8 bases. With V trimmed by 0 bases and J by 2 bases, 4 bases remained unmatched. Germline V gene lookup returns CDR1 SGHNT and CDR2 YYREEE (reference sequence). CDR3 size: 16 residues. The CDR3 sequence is CASSLAQRGPYNEQFF. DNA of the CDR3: TGTGCCAGCAGCTTGGCCCAGCGGGGGCCCTACAATGAGCAGTTCTTC.

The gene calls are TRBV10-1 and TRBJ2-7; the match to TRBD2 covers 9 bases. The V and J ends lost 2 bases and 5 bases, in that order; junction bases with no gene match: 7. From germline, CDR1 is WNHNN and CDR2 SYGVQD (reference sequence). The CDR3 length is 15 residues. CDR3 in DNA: TGCGCCAGCAGTGAGGAGGTTAGCGGGAGACACGAGCAGTACTTC. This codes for CASSEEVSGRHEQYF.

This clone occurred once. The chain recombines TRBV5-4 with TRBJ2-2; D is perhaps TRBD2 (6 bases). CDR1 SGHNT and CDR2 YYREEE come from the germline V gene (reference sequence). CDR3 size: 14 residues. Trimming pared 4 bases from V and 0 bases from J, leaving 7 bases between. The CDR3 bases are TGTGCCAGCAGCAGGGACTCGAACACCGGGGAGCTGTTTTTT. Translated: CASSRDSNTGELFF.

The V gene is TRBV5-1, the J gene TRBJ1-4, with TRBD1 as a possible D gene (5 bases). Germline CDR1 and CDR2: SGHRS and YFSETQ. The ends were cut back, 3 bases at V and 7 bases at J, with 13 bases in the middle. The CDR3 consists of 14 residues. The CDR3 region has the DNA TGCGCCAGCAGCTGGGGCGTTTCTGTTGAAAAACTGTTTTTT. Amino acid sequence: CASSWGVSVEKLFF.

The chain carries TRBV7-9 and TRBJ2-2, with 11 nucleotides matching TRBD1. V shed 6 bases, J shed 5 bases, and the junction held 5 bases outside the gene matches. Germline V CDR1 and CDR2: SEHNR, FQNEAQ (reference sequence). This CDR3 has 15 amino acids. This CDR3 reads CASRRTGGGTGELFF. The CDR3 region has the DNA TGTGCCAGCAGACGGACAGGGGGCGGGACCGGGGAGCTGTTTTTT.

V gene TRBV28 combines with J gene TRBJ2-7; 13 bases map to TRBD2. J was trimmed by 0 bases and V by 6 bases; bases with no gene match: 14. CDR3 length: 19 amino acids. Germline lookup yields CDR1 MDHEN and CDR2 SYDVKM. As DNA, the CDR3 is TGTGCCAGCAGCCTTCCTAGGTGGACTAGCGGGAGTTTCTCCTACGAGCAGTACTTC. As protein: CASSLPRWTSGSFSYEQYF.

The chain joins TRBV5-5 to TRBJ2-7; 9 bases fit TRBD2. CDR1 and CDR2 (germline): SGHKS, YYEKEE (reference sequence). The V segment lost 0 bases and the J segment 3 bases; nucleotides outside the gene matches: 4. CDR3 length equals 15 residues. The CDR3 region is CASSLETSGLYEQYF. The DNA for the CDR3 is TGTGCCAGCAGCTTGGAGACTAGCGGACTCTACGAGCAGTACTTC.

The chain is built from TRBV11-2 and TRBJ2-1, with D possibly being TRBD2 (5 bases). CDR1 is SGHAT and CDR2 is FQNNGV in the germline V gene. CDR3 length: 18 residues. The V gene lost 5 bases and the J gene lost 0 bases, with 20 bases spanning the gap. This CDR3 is CASSPRVERLGSYNEQFF. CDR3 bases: TGTGCCAGCAGCCCCCGAGTGGAGCGGTTGGGCTCCTACAATGAGCAGTTCTTC.

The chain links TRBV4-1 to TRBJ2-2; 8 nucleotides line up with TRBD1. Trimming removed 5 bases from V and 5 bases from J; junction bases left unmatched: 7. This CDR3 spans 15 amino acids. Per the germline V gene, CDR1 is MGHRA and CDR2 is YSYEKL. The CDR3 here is CASSITGGRTGELFF. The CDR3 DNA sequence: TGCGCCAGCAGCATAACAGGGGGTAGGACCGGGGAGCTGTTTTTT.

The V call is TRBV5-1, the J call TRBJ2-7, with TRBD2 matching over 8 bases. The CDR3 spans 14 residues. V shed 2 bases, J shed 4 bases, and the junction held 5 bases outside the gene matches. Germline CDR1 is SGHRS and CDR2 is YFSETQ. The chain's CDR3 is CASSLAGVMYEQYF. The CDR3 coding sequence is TGCGCCAGCAGCTTAGCGGGAGTAATGTACGAGCAGTACTTC.

CDR3 in DNA: TGTGCCAGCAGCGTACGCCCGGGACAGAACACCGGGGAGCTGTTTTTT. As protein: CASSVRPGQNTGELFF. The chain is built from TRBV9 and TRBJ2-2, with a possible D match to TRBD1 (6 bases). Trimming shortened V by 1 base and J by 1 base, and 11 bases separated the two germline ends. The CDR3 length is 16 residues. The germline gives CDR1 SGDLS, CDR2 YYNGEE.

The CDR3 protein is CASSLDSLYGYTF. CDR3 nucleotides: TGTGCCAGCAGCTTGGACAGTTTGTATGGCTACACCTTC. The chain couples TRBV5-6 to TRBJ1-2; D uncertain. Germline V gene sequence: CDR1 SGHDT, CDR2 YYEEEE. V lost 0 bases and J 5 bases, leaving 8 bases between the germline ends. This CDR3 is 13 amino acids long. Full variable domain (remainder filled in from reference TRBV5-6 and TRBJ1-2): DAGVTQSPTHLIKTRGQQVTLRCSPKSGHDTVSWYQQALGQGPQFIFQYYEEEERQRGNFPDRFSGHQFPNYSSELNVNALLLGDSALYLCASSLDSLYGYTFGSGTRLTVV.

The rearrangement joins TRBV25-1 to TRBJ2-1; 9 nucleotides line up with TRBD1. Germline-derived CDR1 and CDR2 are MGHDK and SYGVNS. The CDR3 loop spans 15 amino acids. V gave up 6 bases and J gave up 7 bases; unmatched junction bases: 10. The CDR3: CASRPPGQGTNEQFF. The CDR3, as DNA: TGTGCCAGCAGGCCGCCGGGACAGGGAACAAATGAGCAGTTCTTC.

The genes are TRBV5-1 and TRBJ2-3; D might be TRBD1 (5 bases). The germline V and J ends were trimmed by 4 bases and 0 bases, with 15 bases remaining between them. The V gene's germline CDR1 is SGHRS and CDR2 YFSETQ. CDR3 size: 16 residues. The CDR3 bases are TGCGCCAGCAGCCTGGCCCAAGGGGCGAGCACAGATACGCAGTATTTT. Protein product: CASSLAQGASTDTQYF.

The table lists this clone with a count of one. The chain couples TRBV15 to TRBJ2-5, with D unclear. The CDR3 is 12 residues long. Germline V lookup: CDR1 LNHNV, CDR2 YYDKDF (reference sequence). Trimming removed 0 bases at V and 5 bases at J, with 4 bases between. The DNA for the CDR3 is TGTGCCACCAGCAGAGATATGGAGACCCAGTACTTC. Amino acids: CATSRDMETQYF.

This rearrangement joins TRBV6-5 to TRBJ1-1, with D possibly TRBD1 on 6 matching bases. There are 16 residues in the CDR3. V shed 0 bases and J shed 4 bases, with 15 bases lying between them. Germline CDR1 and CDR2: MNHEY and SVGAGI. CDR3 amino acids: CASSYSSGAGATEAFF. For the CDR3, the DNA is TGTGCCAGCAGTTACTCCTCAGGGGCCGGGGCCACTGAAGCTTTCTTT.

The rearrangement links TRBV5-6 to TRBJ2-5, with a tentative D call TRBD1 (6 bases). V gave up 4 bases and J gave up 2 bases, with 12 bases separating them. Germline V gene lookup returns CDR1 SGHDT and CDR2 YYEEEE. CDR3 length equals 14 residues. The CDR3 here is CASSASTGQETQYF. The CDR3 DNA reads TGTGCCAGCAGCGCCTCGACAGGACAAGAGACCCAGTACTTC.

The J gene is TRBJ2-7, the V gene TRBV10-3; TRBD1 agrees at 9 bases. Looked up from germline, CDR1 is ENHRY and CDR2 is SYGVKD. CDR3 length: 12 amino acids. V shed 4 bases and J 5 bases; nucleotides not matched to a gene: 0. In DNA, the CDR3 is TGTGCCATCAGTGGGGACAGGGACGAGCAGTACTTC. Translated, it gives CAISGDRDEQYF.

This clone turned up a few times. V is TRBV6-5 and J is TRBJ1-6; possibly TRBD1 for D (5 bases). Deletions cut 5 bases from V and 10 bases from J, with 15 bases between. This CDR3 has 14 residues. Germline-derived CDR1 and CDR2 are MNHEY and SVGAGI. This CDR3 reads CASSADSNGSPLHF. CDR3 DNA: TGTGCCAGCAGTGCCGACAGTAACGGCTCACCCCTCCACTTT.

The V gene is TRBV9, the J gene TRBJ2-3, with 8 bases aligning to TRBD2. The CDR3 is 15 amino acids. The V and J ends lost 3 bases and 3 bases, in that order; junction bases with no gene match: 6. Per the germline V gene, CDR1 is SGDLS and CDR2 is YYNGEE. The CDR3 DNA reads TGTGCCAGCAGCGCCACTAGCGGTAAGACAGATACGCAGTATTTT. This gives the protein CASSATSGKTDTQYF.

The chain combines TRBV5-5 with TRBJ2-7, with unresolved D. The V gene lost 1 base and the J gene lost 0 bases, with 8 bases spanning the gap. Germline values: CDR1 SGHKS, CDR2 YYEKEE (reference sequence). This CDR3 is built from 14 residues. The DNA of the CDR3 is TGTGCCAGCAGCTTGTTTCTTCCCTCCTACGAGCAGTACTTC. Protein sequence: CASSLFLPSYEQYF.

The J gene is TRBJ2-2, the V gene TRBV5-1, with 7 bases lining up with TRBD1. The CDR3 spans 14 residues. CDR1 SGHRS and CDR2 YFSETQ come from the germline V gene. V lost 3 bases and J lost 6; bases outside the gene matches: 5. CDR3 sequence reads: CASSSTGEAGELFF. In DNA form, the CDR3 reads TGCGCCAGCAGCTCCACAGGGGAAGCCGGGGAGCTGTTTTTT. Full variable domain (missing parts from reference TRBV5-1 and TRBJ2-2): KAGVTQTPRYLIKTRGQQVTLSCSPISGHRSVSWYQQTPGQGLQFLFEYFSETQRNKGNFPGRFSGRQFSNSRSEMNVSTLELGDSALYLCASSSTGEAGELFFGEGSRLTVL.

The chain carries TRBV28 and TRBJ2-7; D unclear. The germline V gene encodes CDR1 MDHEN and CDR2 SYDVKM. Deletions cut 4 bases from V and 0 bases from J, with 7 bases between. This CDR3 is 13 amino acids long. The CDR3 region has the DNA TGTGCCAGCAGTTACGCCAGCTCCTACGAGCAGTACTTC. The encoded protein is CASSYASSYEQYF.

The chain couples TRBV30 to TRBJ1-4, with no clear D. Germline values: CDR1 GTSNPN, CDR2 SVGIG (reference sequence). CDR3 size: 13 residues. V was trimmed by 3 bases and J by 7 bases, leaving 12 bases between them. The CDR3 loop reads CAWRPAGGEKLFF. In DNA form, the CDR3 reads TGTGCCTGGAGACCCGCTGGCGGTGAAAAACTGTTTTTT.

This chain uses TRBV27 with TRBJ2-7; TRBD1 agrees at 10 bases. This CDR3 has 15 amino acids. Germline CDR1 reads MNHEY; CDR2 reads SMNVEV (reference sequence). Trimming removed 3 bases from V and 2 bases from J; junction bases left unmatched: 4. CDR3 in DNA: TGTGCCAGCAGTTTCGGGACAGGGGATACCTACGAGCAGTACTTC. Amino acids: CASSFGTGDTYEQYF.

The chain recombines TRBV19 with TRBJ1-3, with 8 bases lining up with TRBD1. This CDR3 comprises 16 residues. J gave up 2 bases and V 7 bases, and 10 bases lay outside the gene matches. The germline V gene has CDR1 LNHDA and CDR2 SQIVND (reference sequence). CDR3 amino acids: CASMELQGGTGNTIYF. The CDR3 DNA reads TGTGCCAGTATGGAACTACAGGGGGGGACTGGAAACACCATATATTTT. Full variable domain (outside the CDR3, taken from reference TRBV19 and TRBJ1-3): DGGITQSPKYLFRKEGQNVTLSCEQNLNHDAMYWYRQDPGQGLRLIYYSQIVNDFQKGDIAEGYSVSREKKESFPLTVTSAQKNPTAFYLCASMELQGGTGNTIYFGEGSWLTVV.